Only a few counts were recorded for the clone carrying this T cell receptor beta chain. Antigen: not known. This sample is part of a study of post-analysis software for immune sequencing data. Germline CDR1 and CDR2: SGHKS and YYEKEE (reference sequence). The length of the CDR3 is 16 residues. V was shortened by 5 bases and J by 2 bases, with 17 bases between the two germline ends. Built from TCR beta cDNA, the libraries had unique molecular identifiers in them. Yield was 450,000 to 650,000 cDNA molecules from about 1 to 10 million T cells. TCRdb itself ran the PCR reads through MiXCR, one entry per CDR3 protein. The sample holds 650,000 to 900,000 distinct CDR3 sequences, about 45% seen once. General observations from the study: About 5 TRBV segments, including TRBV5-6, TRBV5-1 and TRBV20-1, were more frequent in patients than controls. Diversity measured as normalized Chao1 was significantly lower in multiple sclerosis patients than in controls. Samples prepared in the same batch strongly co-clustered by F measure.

The chain uses TRBV5-5 and TRBJ2-4, with D maybe TRBD1 (6 bases). This TCR was sampled from a girl under 18 with multiple sclerosis. The sequencing input was blood. Written as DNA, the CDR3 is TGTGCCAGCAGTTCTCAGGGGCCCGATACCAAAAACATTCAGTACTTC. This translates into CASSSQGPDTKNIQYF.